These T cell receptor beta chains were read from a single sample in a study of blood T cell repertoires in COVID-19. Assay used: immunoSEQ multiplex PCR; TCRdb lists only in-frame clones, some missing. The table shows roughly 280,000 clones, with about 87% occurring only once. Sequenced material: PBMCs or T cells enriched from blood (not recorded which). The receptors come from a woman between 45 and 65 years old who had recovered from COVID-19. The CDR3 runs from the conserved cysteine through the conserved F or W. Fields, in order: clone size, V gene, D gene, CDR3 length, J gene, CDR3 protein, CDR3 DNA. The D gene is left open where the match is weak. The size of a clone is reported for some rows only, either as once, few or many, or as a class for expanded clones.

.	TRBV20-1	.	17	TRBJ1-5	CSASRQVDIGGNQPQHF	TGCAGTGCTAGTAGACAGGTTGACATTGGGGGCAATCAGCCCCAGCATTTT
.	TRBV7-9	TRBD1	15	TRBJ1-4	CASSLEGRQGEKLFF	TGTGCCAGCAGCCTAGAGGGCAGACAGGGCGAAAAACTGTTTTTT
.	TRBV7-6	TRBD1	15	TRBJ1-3	CASSLGTGEPGTIYF	TGTGCCAGCAGCTTAGGAACAGGGGAGCCGGGCACCATATATTTT
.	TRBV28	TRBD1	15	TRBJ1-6	CASSLWGQEVSPLHF	TGTGCCAGCAGTTTATGGGGACAGGAAGTATCACCCCTCCACTTT
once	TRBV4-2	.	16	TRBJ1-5	CASSQEWGGSNQPQHF	TGTGCCAGCAGCCAAGAATGGGGGGGTAGCAATCAGCCCCAGCATTTT
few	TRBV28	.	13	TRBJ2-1	CASSTSTGNQPFF	TGTGCCAGCAGTACATCAACAGGGAATCAACCGTTCTTC
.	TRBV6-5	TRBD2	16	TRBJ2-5	CASSYNPLAGGGTQYF	TGTGCCAGCAGTTACAATCCACTAGCGGGAGGAGGGACCCAGTACTTC
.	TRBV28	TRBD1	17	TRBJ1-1	CASSEPGGRFGYTEAFF	TGTGCCAGCAGTGAGCCAGGGGGTAGGTTCGGGTACACTGAAGCTTTCTTT
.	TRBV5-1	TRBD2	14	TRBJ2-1	CASSPGGTSGEQFF	TGCGCCAGCAGCCCAGGTGGGACTAGCGGTGAGCAGTTCTTC
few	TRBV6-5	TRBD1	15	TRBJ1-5	CASSRYRGKDQPQHF	TGTGCCAGCAGTCGTTACAGGGGGAAGGATCAGCCCCAGCATTTT
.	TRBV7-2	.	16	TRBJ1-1	CASKSGGNFWNTEAFF	TGTGCCAGCAAATCCGGGGGTAACTTTTGGAACACTGAAGCTTTCTTT
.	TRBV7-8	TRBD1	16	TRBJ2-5	CASSSRVRGTQETQYF	TGTGCCAGCAGCTCCCGAGTCAGGGGGACCCAAGAGACCCAGTACTTC
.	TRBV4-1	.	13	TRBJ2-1	CASSHDRENEQFF	TGCGCCAGCAGCCACGACCGGGAGAATGAGCAGTTCTTC
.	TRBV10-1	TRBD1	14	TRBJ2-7	CASSPGTGGDEQYF	TGCGCCAGCAGTCCCGGGACAGGGGGCGACGAGCAGTACTTC
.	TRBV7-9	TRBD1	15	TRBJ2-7	CASSPAPDRGYEQYF	TGTGCCAGCAGTCCCGCCCCGGACAGGGGCTACGAGCAGTACTTC
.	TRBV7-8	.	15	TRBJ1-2	CASSPPVVRARGYTF	TGTGCCAGCAGCCCCCCGGTCGTCAGGGCAAGGGGCTACACCTTC
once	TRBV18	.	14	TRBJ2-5	CASSPLERQETQYF	TGTGCCAGCTCACCTCTGGAGCGACAAGAGACCCAGTACTTC
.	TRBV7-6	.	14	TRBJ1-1	CASSSETANTEAFF	TGTGCCAGCAGCTCAGAGACAGCGAACACTGAAGCTTTCTTT
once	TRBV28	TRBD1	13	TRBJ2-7	CASSLDRVREQYF	TGTGCCAGCAGTTTGGACAGGGTGAGGGAGCAGTACTTC
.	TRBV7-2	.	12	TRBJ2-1	CASSSRGGEQFF	TGTGCCAGCAGCTCGCGTGGCGGTGAGCAGTTCTTC
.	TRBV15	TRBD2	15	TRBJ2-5	CATTWTSGVAETQYF	TGTGCCACCACCTGGACTAGCGGGGTGGCAGAGACCCAGTACTTC
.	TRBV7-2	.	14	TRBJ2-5	CASSLAGPQETQYF	TGTGCCAGCAGCTTAGCCGGTCCCCAAGAGACCCAGTACTTC
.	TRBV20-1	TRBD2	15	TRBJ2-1	CSASGGGRKVNEQFF	TGCAGTGCTAGTGGTGGCGGGAGAAAGGTGAATGAGCAGTTCTTC
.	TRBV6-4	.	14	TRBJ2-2	CASSDGRKNGELFF	TGTGCCAGCAGTGACGGGAGAAAGAACGGGGAGCTGTTTTTT
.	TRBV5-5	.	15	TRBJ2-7	CASSGRWDLIVEQYF	TGTGCCAGCAGCGGCCGCTGGGACTTGATAGTCGAGCAGTACTTC
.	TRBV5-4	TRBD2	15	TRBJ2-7	CASSLGPGLAEEQYF	TGTGCCAGCAGCCTCGGCCCGGGACTAGCGGAGGAGCAGTACTTC
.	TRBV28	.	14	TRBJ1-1	CASTGQGITLTAFF	TGTGCCAGCACAGGGCAGGGGATAACCCTTACCGCTTTCTTT
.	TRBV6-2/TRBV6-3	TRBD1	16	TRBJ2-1	CASSQAGTGDLNEQFF	TGTGCCAGCAGTCAGGCCGGGACAGGGGATTTGAATGAGCAGTTCTTC
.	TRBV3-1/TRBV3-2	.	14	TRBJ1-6	CASSQTMGNSPLHF	TGTGCCAGCAGCCAGACTATGGGCAATTCACCCCTCCACTTT
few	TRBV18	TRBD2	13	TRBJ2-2	CASSGTSAGELFF	TGTGCCAGCTCAGGGACTAGCGCCGGGGAGCTGTTTTTT
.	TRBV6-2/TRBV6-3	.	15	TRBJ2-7	CASSYATPPGASGSF	TGTGCCAGCAGTTACGCTACGCCCCCGGGGGCTAGCGGATCCTTC
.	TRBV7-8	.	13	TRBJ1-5	CASSHGNNQPQHF	TGTGCCAGCAGCCACGGGAATAATCAGCCCCAGCATTTT
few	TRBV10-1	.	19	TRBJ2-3	CASSESVPTDRNYIDTQYF	TGCGCCAGCAGTGAGTCGGTTCCCACCGACCGAAACTATATAGATACGCAGTATTTT
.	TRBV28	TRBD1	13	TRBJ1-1	CASRQGVSTEAFF	TGTGCCAGCAGGCAGGGGGTTAGCACTGAAGCTTTCTTT
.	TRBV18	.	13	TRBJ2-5	CASSPAGSETQYF	TGTGCCAGCTCTCCCGCGGGCAGTGAGACCCAGTACTTC
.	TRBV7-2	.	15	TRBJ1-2	CASSLDPGTDYGYTF	TGTGCCAGCAGCTTAGACCCAGGGACTGACTATGGCTACACCTTC
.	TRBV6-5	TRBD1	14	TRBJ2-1	CASTRDSLRNEQFF	TGTGCCAGCACCCGGGACAGCCTCCGCAATGAGCAGTTCTTC
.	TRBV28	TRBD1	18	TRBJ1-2	CASSLSPATGGRNYGYTF	TGTGCCAGCAGTTTGTCCCCGGCTACAGGGGGCAGGAACTATGGCTACACCTTC
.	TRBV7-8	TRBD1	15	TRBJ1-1	CASSVDRGLSTEAFF	TGTGCCAGCAGCGTCGACAGGGGGCTGAGCACTGAAGCTTTCTTT
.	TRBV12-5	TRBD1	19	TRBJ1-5	CASGAPLSGTGPSNQPQHF	TGTGCTAGTGGGGCCCCCTTGTCAGGGACAGGGCCATCCAATCAGCCCCAGCATTTT
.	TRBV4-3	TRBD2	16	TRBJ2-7	CASSQAATSVSYEQYF	TGCGCCAGCAGCCAAGCCGCGACTAGCGTATCCTACGAGCAGTACTTC
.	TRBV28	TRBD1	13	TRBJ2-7	CASNDRGAYEQYF	TGTGCCAGCAACGACAGGGGGGCTTACGAGCAGTACTTC
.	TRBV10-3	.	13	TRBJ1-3	CAIKEGSGNTIYF	TGTGCCATCAAGGAGGGCTCTGGAAACACCATATATTTT
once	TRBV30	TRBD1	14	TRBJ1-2	CAWSATGTGVGYTF	TGTGCCTGGAGTGCCACTGGGACAGGGGTCGGCTACACCTTC
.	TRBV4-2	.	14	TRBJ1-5	CASSQRPGNQPQHF	TGTGCCAGCAGCCAACGGCCAGGGAACCAGCCCCAGCATTTT
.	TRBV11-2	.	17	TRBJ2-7	CASSLDRSNPSTYEQYF	TGTGCCAGCAGCTTAGATCGGTCAAATCCATCCACCTACGAGCAGTACTTC
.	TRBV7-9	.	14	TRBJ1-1	CASSLGTQNTEAFF	TGTGCCAGCAGCTTAGGGACACAGAACACTGAAGCTTTCTTT
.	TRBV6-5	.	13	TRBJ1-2	CASSYSGGGGYTF	TGTGCCAGCAGTTACTCAGGTGGGGGCGGCTACACCTTC
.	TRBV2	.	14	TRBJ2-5	CASRLLGRQETQYF	TGTGCCAGCCGACTCCTAGGAAGACAAGAGACCCAGTACTTC